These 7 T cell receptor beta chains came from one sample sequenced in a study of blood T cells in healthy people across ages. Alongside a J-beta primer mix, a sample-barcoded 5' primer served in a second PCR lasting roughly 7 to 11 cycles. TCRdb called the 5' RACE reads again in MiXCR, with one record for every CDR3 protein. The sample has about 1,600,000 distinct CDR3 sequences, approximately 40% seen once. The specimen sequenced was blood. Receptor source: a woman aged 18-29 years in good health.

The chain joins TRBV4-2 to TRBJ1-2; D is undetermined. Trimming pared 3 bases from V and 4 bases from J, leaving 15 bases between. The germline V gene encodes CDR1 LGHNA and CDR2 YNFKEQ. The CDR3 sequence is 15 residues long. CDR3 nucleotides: TGTGCCAGCAGCCATCCAGGACCGCTTCGCTATGGCTACACCTTC. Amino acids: CASSHPGPLRYGYTF.

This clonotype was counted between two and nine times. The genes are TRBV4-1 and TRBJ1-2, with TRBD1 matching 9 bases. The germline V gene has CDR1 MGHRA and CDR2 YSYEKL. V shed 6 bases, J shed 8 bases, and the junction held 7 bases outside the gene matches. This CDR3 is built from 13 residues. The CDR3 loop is CASREQGAQGYTF. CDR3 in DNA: TGCGCCAGCAGAGAACAGGGGGCTCAAGGCTACACCTTC.

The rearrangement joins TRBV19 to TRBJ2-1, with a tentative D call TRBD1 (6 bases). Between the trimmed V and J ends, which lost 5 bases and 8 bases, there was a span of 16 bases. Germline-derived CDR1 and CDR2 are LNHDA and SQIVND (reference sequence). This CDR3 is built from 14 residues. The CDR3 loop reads CASSGTLKGDEQFF. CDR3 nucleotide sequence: TGTGCCAGTAGTGGGACACTAAAAGGGGATGAGCAGTTCTTC.

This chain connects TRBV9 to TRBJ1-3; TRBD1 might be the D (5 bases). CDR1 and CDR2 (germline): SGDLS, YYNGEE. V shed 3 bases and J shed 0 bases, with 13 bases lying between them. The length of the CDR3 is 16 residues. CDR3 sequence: CASSGRLDSSGNTIYF. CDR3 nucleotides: TGTGCCAGCAGCGGCCGCCTAGACAGCTCTGGAAACACCATATATTTT.

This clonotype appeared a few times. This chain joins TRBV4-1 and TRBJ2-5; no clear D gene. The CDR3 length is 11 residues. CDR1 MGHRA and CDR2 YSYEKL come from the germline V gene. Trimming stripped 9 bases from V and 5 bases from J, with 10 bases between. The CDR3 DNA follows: TGCGCCAGTACAAATGGGGAGACCCAGTACTTC. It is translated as CASTNGETQYF.

CDR3 nucleotides: TGCGCCAGCAGCTTGATTCCGACAGGGGGTTCCTACGAGCAGTTCTTC. Translation gives CASSLIPTGGSYEQFF. The chain links TRBV5-1 to TRBJ2-7, with 9 nucleotides matching TRBD1. With the DNA end fitting TRBJ2-1 better, the J assignment may be wrong. CDR1 and CDR2 from the germline V gene are SGHRS and YFSETQ. CDR3 length: 16 amino acids.

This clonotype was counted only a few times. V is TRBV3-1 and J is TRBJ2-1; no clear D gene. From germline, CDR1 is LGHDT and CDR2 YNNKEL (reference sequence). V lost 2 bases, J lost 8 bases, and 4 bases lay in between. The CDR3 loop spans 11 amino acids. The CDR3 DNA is TGTGCCAGCAGCCAATTGTATGAGCAGTTCTTC. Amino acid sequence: CASSQLYEQFF.